This entry concerns a single T cell receptor (beta chain). Original processing methods: Counts of nucleated cells, estimated from reference gene primer amplification, were obtained. TCRdb's table, derived via immunoSEQ multiplex PCR, lists solely in-frame clones and lacks some. For V, J and clone size, that table is used; D and trimming come from the DNA. The data contain some 130,000 clones, approximately 70% of them seen just once; the ten biggest clones take up around 1.8%. Germline lookup yields CDR1 SEHNR and CDR2 FQNEAQ (reference sequence). The CDR3 runs to 14 residues. Trimming removed 4 bases from V and 8 bases from J; junction bases left unmatched: 5. The sample originates from a study of blood T cell repertoires in COVID-19. On the study more broadly: Samples taken during acute and convalescent COVID-19 were collected in the United States, Italy and Spain. The cDNA or gDNA used as material had been derived from T cells, B-cell-depleted T cells, or PBMCs.

The gene calls are TRBV7-9 and TRBJ2-3, with 11 nucleotides matching TRBD1. The sample comprised peripheral blood. This receptor was obtained from a woman in her 70s with acute or convalescent COVID-19. This CDR3 reads CASSSGQGALTQYF. The CDR3 nucleotides are TGTGCCAGCAGCTCCGGACAGGGGGCCCTTACGCAGTATTTT. Filled out from reference TRBV7-9 and TRBJ2-3, the complete variable domain reads DTGVSQNPRHKITKRGQNVTFRCDPISEHNRLYWYRQTLGQGPEFLTYFQNEAQLEKSRLLSDRFSAERPKGSFSTLEIQRTEQGDSAMYLCASSSGQGALTQYFGPGTRLTVL.